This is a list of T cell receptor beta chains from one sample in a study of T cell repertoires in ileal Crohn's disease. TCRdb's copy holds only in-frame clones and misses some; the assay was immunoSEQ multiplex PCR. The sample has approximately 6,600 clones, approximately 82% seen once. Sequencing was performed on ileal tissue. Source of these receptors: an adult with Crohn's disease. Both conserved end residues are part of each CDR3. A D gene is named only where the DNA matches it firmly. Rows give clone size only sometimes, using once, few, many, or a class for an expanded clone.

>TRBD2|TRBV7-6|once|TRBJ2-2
CASSLDRPSGGLFF
TGTGCCAGCAGCTTAGATCGTCCTAGCGGGGGGCTGTTTTTT
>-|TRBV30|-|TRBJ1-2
CAWSVSSGRRSYGYTF
TGTGCCTGGAGTGTATCCTCGGGCAGGCGATCTTATGGCTACACCTTC
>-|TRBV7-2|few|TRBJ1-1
CASSSGFTEAFF
TGTGCCAGCAGCTCAGGATTCACTGAAGCTTTCTTT
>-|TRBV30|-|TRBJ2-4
CAWSSGAGKNIQYF
TGTGCCTGGAGTTCCGGCGCGGGGAAAAACATTCAGTACTTC
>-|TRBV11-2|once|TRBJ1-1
CASSSTYTEAFF
TGTGCCAGCAGCTCGACCTATACTGAAGCTTTCTTT
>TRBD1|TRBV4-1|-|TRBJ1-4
CASSQGNRGTNEKLFF
TGCGCCAGCAGCCAAGGGAACAGGGGGACTAATGAAAAACTGTTTTTT
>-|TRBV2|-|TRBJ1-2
CASSVRGISGYTF
TGTGCCAGCAGTGTTCGGGGCATTAGTGGCTACACCTTC
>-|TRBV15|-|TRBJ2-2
CATSRLWDTGELFF
TGTGCCACCAGCAGACTATGGGACACCGGGGAGCTGTTTTTT
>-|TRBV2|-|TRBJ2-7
CASREAYEQYF
TGTGCCAGCAGGGAAGCCTACGAGCAGTACTTC
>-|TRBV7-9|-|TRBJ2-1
CASSPPKGVSSYNEQFF
TGTGCCAGCAGCCCGCCTAAGGGAGTGAGCTCCTACAATGAGCAGTTCTTC
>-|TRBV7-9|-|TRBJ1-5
CASSLGNSNQPQHF
TGTGCCAGCAGCTTAGGGAATAGCAATCAGCCCCAGCATTTT
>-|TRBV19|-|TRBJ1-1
CASSIEGGTEAFF
TGTGCCAGTAGTATAGAAGGGGGCACTGAAGCTTTCTTT